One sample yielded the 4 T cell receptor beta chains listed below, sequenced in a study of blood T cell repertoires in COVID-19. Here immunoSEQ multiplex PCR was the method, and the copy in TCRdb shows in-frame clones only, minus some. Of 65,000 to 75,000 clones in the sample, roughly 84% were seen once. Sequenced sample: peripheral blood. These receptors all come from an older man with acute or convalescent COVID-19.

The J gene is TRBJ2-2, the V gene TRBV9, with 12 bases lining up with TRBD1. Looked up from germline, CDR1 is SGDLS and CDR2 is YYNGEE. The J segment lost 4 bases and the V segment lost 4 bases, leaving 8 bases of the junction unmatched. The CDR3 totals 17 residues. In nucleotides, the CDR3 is TGTGCCAGCAGCTCTAGTGGGACAGGGGGCACCACCGGGGAGCTGTTTTTT. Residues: CASSSSGTGGTTGELFF. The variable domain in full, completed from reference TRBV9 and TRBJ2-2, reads DSGVTQTPKHLITATGQRVTLRCSPRSGDLSVYWYQQSLDQGLQFLIQYYNGEERAKGNILERFSAQQFPDLHSELNLSSLELGDSALYFCASSSSGTGGTTGELFFGEGSRLTVL.

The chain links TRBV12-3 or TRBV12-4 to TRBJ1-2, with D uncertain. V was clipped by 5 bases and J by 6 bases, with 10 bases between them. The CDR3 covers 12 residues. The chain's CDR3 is CASSIQLDGYTF. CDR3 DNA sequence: TGTGCCAGCAGTATACAATTGGATGGCTACACCTTC.

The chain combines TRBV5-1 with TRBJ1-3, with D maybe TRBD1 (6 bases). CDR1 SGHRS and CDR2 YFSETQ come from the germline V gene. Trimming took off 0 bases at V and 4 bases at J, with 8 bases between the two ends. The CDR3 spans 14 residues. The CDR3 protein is CASSLAGDGNTIYF. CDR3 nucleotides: TGCGCCAGCAGCTTGGCAGGGGACGGAAACACCATATATTTT. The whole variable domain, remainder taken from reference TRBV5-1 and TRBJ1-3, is KAGVTQTPRYLIKTRGQQVTLSCSPISGHRSVSWYQQTPGQGLQFLFEYFSETQRNKGNFPGRFSGRQFSNSRSEMNVSTLELGDSALYLCASSLAGDGNTIYFGEGSWLTVV.

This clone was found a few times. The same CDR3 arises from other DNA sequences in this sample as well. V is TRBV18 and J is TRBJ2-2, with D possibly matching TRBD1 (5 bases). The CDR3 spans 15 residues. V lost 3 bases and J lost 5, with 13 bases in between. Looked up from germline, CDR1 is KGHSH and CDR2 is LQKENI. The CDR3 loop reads CASSPPAGRTGELFF. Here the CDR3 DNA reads TGTGCCAGCTCACCGCCGGCAGGGCGGACCGGGGAGCTGTTTTTT.